This passage covers 28 T cell receptor beta chains from one sample sequenced in a study of beta chain features in type 1 diabetes. The sequenced template was cDNA made from the entire isolated RNA. This table comes from immunoSEQ multiplex PCR, and its TCRdb copy is limited to in-frame clones, with some not included. Found here are some 360,000 clones, 9.6% of them singletons; the top ten hold 0.45% to 0.65%. Findings and caveats of the study: Researchers report that Type 1 diabetes patients had moderately but significantly shorter TCRB CDR3s across all four CD4+ subsets.

The antigens of these receptors remain unknown. The sequencing input was central memory CD4+ T cells from blood. These TCRs come from a man in his thirties or forties with type 1 diabetes.

This clone was seen more than once but under ten times. The V call is TRBV6-5, the J call TRBJ2-5, with TRBD1 matching 12 bases. From germline, CDR1 is MNHEY and CDR2 SVGAGI. The V and J ends lost 5 bases and 5 bases, in that order; junction bases with no gene match: 6. CDR3 length equals 15 residues. CDR3 coding DNA: TGTGCCAGCAGTAGGGACAGGGGGCCGGAGGAGACCCAGTACTTC. This codes for CASSRDRGPEETQYF.

This sequence joins TRBV10-3 and TRBJ2-1, with 12 bases lining up with TRBD2. J was trimmed by 10 bases and V by 5 bases; bases with no gene match: 9. The length of the CDR3 is 15 residues. Germline values: CDR1 ENHRY, CDR2 SYGVKD. CDR3 amino acids: CAISQLAGGVEEQFF. The CDR3 bases are TGTGCCATCAGTCAGCTAGCGGGAGGGGTAGAAGAGCAGTTCTTC.

The chain couples TRBV4-3 to TRBJ1-5; a weak D match, TRBD1 (6 bases). CDR1 and CDR2 (germline): LGHNA, YSLEER. The V and J ends lost 4 bases and 4 bases respectively, with 8 bases between them. This CDR3 region has 13 residues. CDR3 protein: CASSRTGNQPQHF. In nucleotides, the CDR3 is TGCGCCAGCAGCCGAACAGGGAATCAGCCCCAGCATTTT.

The rearrangement links TRBV6-1 to TRBJ2-6; unclear D gene. The CDR3 contains 15 residues. The germline V and J ends were trimmed by 5 bases and 0 bases, with 8 bases remaining between them. From germline, CDR1 is MNHNS and CDR2 SASEGT. CDR3 bases: TGTGCCAGCAGTCCATCGAACTCTGGGGCCAACGTCCTGACTTTC. Translating gives CASSPSNSGANVLTF.

Many counts were recorded for this clone. The chain employs TRBV5-6 and TRBJ2-4; 7 positions match TRBD1. The germline CDR1 and CDR2 sequences are SGHDT and YYEEEE. V trimming: 1 base; J trimming: 4 bases; junction bases outside the gene matches: 5. The CDR3 is 15 residues long. The CDR3 DNA is TGTGCCAGCAGCTTGTCAGGGGGTGCTAAAAACATTCAGTACTTC. It yields the protein CASSLSGGAKNIQYF.

This chain links TRBV6-6 with TRBJ1-1, with 9 positions matching TRBD1. The junction had 4 bases not matched to a gene; V was cut back by 6 bases and J by 2 bases. CDR1 MNHNY and CDR2 SVGAGI come from the germline V gene (reference sequence). There are 14 residues in the CDR3. CDR3 region: CASRGGQGNTEAFF. In DNA form, the CDR3 reads TGTGCCAGCAGGGGGGGACAGGGCAACACTGAAGCTTTCTTT.

The chain combines TRBV18 with TRBJ2-7; 16 positions agree with TRBD2. The germline V gene has CDR1 KGHSH and CDR2 LQKENI. Losses at the gene ends were 1 base for V and 2 bases for J; bases not matched to a gene: 2. There are 17 residues in the CDR3. CDR3 nucleotides: TGTGCCAGCTCACCACAGGGGACTAGCGGGAGGGCCTACGAGCAGTACTTC. It specifies CASSPQGTSGRAYEQYF.

J is TRBJ2-5 and V is TRBV7-6; 7 bases agree with TRBD2. CDR1 is SGHVS, CDR2 FNYEAQ, per germline. The CDR3 is made up of 13 amino acids. J lost 7 bases, V lost 1 base, and 3 bases had no gene match. The CDR3: CASSLGGSTTQYF. The CDR3 DNA follows: TGTGCCAGCAGCTTAGGCGGGAGTACGACCCAGTACTTC. The full variable domain, rest sourced from reference TRBV7-6 and TRBJ2-5, is GAGVSQSPRYKVTKRGQDVALRCDPISGHVSLYWYRQALGQGPEFLTYFNYEAQQDKSGLPNDRFSAERPEGSISTLTIQRTEQRDSAMYRCASSLGGSTTQYFGPGTRLLVL.

This clone has a handful of counts. This chain joins TRBV2 and TRBJ1-4; D is undetermined. The CDR3 length is 12 residues. V lost 10 bases and J lost 11, with 17 bases in between. The germline V gene encodes CDR1 SNHLY and CDR2 FYNNEI. The CDR3 nucleotides are TGTGCCACGACACGGGAATCGCGGAAACTGTTTTTT. Translation gives CATTRESRKLFF.

This sequence joins TRBV11-2 and TRBJ2-1, with 9 bases identical to TRBD2. The V gene end was trimmed by 1 base and the J gene end by 7 bases; junction bases not matched to a gene: 11. The CDR3 is made up of 17 amino acids. Germline-derived CDR1 and CDR2 are SGHAT and FQNNGV. The CDR3 DNA is TGTGCCAGCAGCTTAGCGGTAGCGGGAGTCGTGGGGAATGAGCAGTTCTTC. Its protein is CASSLAVAGVVGNEQFF.

The rearrangement uses TRBV7-9 and TRBJ1-4, with no clear D. Germline CDR1 reads SEHNR; CDR2 reads FQNEAQ (reference sequence). This CDR3 comprises 13 residues. The ends were cut back, 8 bases at V and 7 bases at J, with 14 bases in the middle. In DNA, the CDR3 is TGTGCCAGCCAAAAGGCAGGAGGTGAAAAACTGTTTTTT. Translated: CASQKAGGEKLFF.

This clone has ten or more counts. V usage is TRBV7-9 and J usage is TRBJ2-7; D gene uncertain. Looked up from germline, CDR1 is SEHNR and CDR2 is FQNEAQ (reference sequence). V dropped 7 bases and J dropped 1 base, with 11 bases sitting between them. The CDR3 contains 13 residues. The CDR3 loop reads CASTSGRSYEQYF. The CDR3 DNA sequence: TGTGCCAGCACTTCCGGGCGGTCCTACGAGCAGTACTTC.

This clone was found a few times. This chain uses TRBV13 with TRBJ2-7; the D is unclear. Germline assignment: CDR1 PRHDT and CDR2 FYEKMQ (reference sequence). Trimming shortened V by 0 bases and J by 2 bases, and 5 bases separated the two germline ends. The CDR3 is 13 amino acids. In DNA, the CDR3 is TGTGCCAGCAGCTTAGGATTCCCCTACGAGCAGTACTTC. This gives the protein CASSLGFPYEQYF.

This clone has a handful of counts. V gene TRBV25-1 combines with J gene TRBJ1-2; D may be TRBD1 (5 bases). Trimming took off 3 bases at V and 7 bases at J, with 15 bases between the two ends. The CDR3 is made up of 14 amino acids. The germline V gene encodes CDR1 MGHDK and CDR2 SYGVNS. The CDR3 sequence is CASSDSRGWGGYTF. CDR3 sequence (DNA): TGTGCCAGCAGTGACTCCCGGGGGTGGGGTGGCTACACCTTC.

This clone was seen more than once but under ten times. Other nucleotide sequences in the sample specify the same CDR3. The chain links TRBV2 to TRBJ1-2; D gene unclear. V shed 1 base and J shed 0 bases, with 3 bases lying between them. The CDR3 extends over 13 amino acids. CDR1 and CDR2 from the germline V gene are SNHLY and FYNNEI. Here the CDR3 DNA reads TGTGCCAGCAGTGAAGACACTAACTATGGCTACACCTTC. Encoded protein: CASSEDTNYGYTF.

This clone has a count of ten or more. The genes are TRBV14 and TRBJ2-1, with TRBD1 as a possible D gene (5 bases). This CDR3 is 15 amino acids long. The V end was cut by 0 bases, the J end by 3 bases, with 9 bases between. CDR1 is SGHDN, CDR2 FVKESK, per germline. As DNA, the CDR3 is TGTGCCAGCAGCCAAGATAGACAGCTCTACAATGAGCAGTTCTTC. The encoded protein is CASSQDRQLYNEQFF.

This clone appeared many times. The chain employs TRBV7-2 and TRBJ1-1; no reliable D call. CDR3 length equals 14 residues. V lost 5 bases to trimming and J lost 7 bases, with 17 bases between them. The germline CDR1 and CDR2 sequences are SGHTA and FQGNSA. CDR3 nucleotide sequence: TGTGCCAGCAGCCCCCCCCGGCTTCCTCATGAAGCTTTCTTT. This translates into CASSPPRLPHEAFF.

The chain is built from TRBV11-2 and TRBJ2-5; TRBD1 agrees at 9 bases. With 7 bases clipped from V and 1 base from J, the junction kept 10 bases outside the gene matches. There are 16 residues in the CDR3. The germline V gene encodes CDR1 SGHAT and CDR2 FQNNGV. The CDR3 protein is CASTVLGQGSQETQYF. In DNA, the CDR3 is TGTGCCAGCACCGTACTAGGACAGGGGAGCCAAGAGACCCAGTACTTC.

The gene calls are TRBV7-8 and TRBJ2-1, with D uncertain. V lost 6 bases, J lost 4 bases, and 13 bases lay in between. The CDR3 runs 14 residues. Germline loops: CDR1 SGHVS, CDR2 FQNEAQ. CDR3 in amino acids: CASRVFKGYNEQFF. As DNA, the CDR3 is TGTGCCAGCAGAGTCTTTAAGGGTTACAATGAGCAGTTCTTC.

The rearrangement uses TRBV5-1 and TRBJ2-7, with 13 bases identical to TRBD2. After removal of 3 bases from V and 5 bases from J, the junction contained 8 bases not matched to a gene. This CDR3 spans 16 amino acids. The germline V gene has CDR1 SGHRS and CDR2 YFSETQ. The CDR3 spells CASSSGLAGKWDEQYF. In nucleotides, the CDR3 is TGCGCCAGCAGCTCGGGACTAGCGGGAAAATGGGACGAGCAGTACTTC.

This clone was seen more than once but under ten times. Other DNA sequences in the sample encode the same CDR3. The chain employs TRBV27 and TRBJ2-6; D is unclear. V lost 3 bases, J lost 4 bases, and 4 bases lay in between. This CDR3 comprises 13 residues. Germline CDR1 reads MNHEY; CDR2 reads SMNVEV (reference sequence). In DNA, the CDR3 is TGTGCCAGCAGTTTTTCCGGGGCCAACGTCCTGACTTTC. Amino acid sequence: CASSFSGANVLTF.

This clone was counted ten times or more. This sequence joins TRBV10-2 and TRBJ2-7; 12 bases are shared with TRBD1. CDR3 length: 15 amino acids. The germline V gene encodes CDR1 WSHSY and CDR2 SAAADI. V lost 5 bases and J lost 5; bases outside the gene matches: 7. This CDR3 is CASSKPGQGAHEQYF. The CDR3 DNA is TGCGCCAGCAGTAAACCGGGACAGGGGGCCCACGAGCAGTACTTC.

This clone was detected a few times. The chain couples TRBV7-9 to TRBJ2-1; 11 bases are a match to TRBD2. Germline CDR1 is SEHNR and CDR2 is FQNEAQ (reference sequence). V shed 11 bases, J shed 9 bases, and the junction held 9 bases outside the gene matches. The CDR3 has 13 amino acids. The CDR3 DNA reads as TGTGCCGGAGTAGCGGGAGGGAGGGGTGAGCAGTTCTTC. Translation: CAGVAGGRGEQFF.

The chain is built from TRBV5-1 and TRBJ2-5; TRBD1 agrees at 7 bases. This CDR3 comprises 14 residues. Losses at the gene ends were 0 bases for V and 5 bases for J; bases not matched to a gene: 4. CDR1 SGHRS and CDR2 YFSETQ come from the germline V gene. CDR3 amino acids: CASSLGGGWETQYF. CDR3 coding DNA: TGCGCCAGCAGCTTGGGAGGGGGCTGGGAGACCCAGTACTTC.

This clone was counted at least ten times. This rearrangement joins TRBV10-3 to TRBJ2-5; either TRBD1 or TRBD2 may fit D (5 bases each). CDR3 length equals 13 residues. Trimming cost V 5 bases and J 5 bases, with 12 bases left between them. Germline V gives CDR1 ENHRY, CDR2 SYGVKD. CDR3 in DNA: TGTGCCATCAGTCGGGACCTGGTGGAGACCCAGTACTTC. Translated, it gives CAISRDLVETQYF.

This clone was observed many times. This rearrangement joins TRBV11-2 to TRBJ2-3, with D possibly being TRBD2 (6 bases). The germline gives CDR1 SGHAT, CDR2 FQNNGV. The CDR3 consists of 14 residues. Trimming left V 5 bases short and J 0 bases short, with 9 bases between. As DNA, the CDR3 is TGTGCCAGCAGCCGGGGGTGGAGCACAGATACGCAGTATTTT. It is translated as CASSRGWSTDTQYF.

This clone was counted between two and nine times. The chain joins TRBV7-9 to TRBJ2-1; 12 bases are shared with TRBD2. V trimming: 5 bases; J trimming: 8 bases; junction bases outside the gene matches: 7. Germline CDR1 and CDR2: SEHNR and FQNEAQ (reference sequence). There are 15 residues in the CDR3. CDR3: CASSPGLAGPDEQFF. The DNA for the CDR3 is TGTGCCAGCAGCCCCGGACTAGCGGGACCGGATGAGCAGTTCTTC.

The rearrangement uses TRBV7-2 and TRBJ2-7; no clear D. Trimming pared 1 base from V and 1 base from J, leaving 11 bases between. The CDR3 length is 15 residues. Germline V gives CDR1 SGHTA, CDR2 FQGNSA. CDR3 protein: CASSLDWITSYEQYF. The CDR3 DNA reads TGTGCCAGCAGCTTAGACTGGATTACTTCCTACGAGCAGTACTTC. Complete variable domain (other parts from reference TRBV7-2 and TRBJ2-7): GAGVSQSPSNKVTEKGKDVELRCDPISGHTALYWYRQSLGQGLEFLIYFQGNSAPDKSGLPSDRFSAERTGGSVSTLTIQRTQQEDSAVYLCASSLDWITSYEQYFGPGTRLTVT.